This TCR beta chain was identified during a study of cytomegalovirus exposure and HLA in healthy donors. Trimming at V came to 8 bases and at J to 3 bases, leaving 8 bases not matched to a gene. CDR1 ENHRY and CDR2 SYGVKD come from the germline V gene. The length of the CDR3 is 14 residues. The PCR made use of 60 Vbeta and 13 Jbeta primers. Libraries were prepared by immunoSEQ multiplex PCR; TCRdb keeps only in-frame clonotypes and omits some of them. Of 170,000 or so clones in the sample, about three quarters were seen once. Study-level results: Within a later analysis, the majority of CMV-associated TCR beta chains appeared HLA-restricted.

Turning to this clone: The antigen is not known.

The chain couples TRBV10-3 to TRBJ1-2, with TRBD1 matching 8 bases. The receptor's source is a middle-aged woman in good health and CMV-seronegative. The sample taken for sequencing was PBMCs. CDR3 DNA sequence: TGTGCCATCGGGGGACAGGTAATGGACTATGGCTACACCTTC. Protein: CAIGGQVMDYGYTF.